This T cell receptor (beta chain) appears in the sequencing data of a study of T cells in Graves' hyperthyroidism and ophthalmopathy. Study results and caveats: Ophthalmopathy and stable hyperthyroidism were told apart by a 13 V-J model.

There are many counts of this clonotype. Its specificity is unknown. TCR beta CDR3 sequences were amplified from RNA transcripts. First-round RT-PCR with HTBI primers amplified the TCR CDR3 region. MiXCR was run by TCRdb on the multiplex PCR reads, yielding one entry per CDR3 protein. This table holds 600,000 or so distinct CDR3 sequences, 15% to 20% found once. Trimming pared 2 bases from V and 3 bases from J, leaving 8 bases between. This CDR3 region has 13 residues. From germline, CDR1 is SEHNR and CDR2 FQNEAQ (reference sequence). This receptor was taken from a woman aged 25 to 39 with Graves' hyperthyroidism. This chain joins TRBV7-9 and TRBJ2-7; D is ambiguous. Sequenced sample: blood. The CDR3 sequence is CASSLLRHYEQYF. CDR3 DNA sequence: TGTGCCAGCAGCTTATTAAGACACTACGAGCAGTACTTC.